This T cell receptor beta chain was identified during a study of T cells in localized non-small cell lung cancer (dated by TCRdb to about 2020). With regard to the full study: The study analyzed T cell repertoires of hundreds of early-stage NSCLC patients, comparing tumors and uninvolved tumor-adjacent lungs. NSCLC patients had a mean age of roughly 66 years, and around 130 were male and about 98 female. All 240 or so NSCLC patients in the cohort were treatment-naive and had localized lung tumors that were resected. Broad study findings and their caveats: Since the design was exploratory, TCR variables were selected using unadjusted p-values with no false-discovery rate correction. Of the top 100 tumor clones, a median of roughly 56 were detected in paired uninvolved adjacent lung; around 30 were also among that lung's top 100. Uninvolved tumor-adjacent lung showed the highest T cell clonality, higher than tumor, which suggests more focused antigenic responses in the uninvolved tumor-adjacent lung. Because multi-region tumor sequencing was not performed, intratumor heterogeneity could not be ruled out. Higher blood T cell density associated with longer overall survival, while higher adjacent-lung clonality associated with shorter survival.

The immunoSEQ Assay was used to sequence TCR beta CDR3 regions from DNA. Processing in the source paper ran as follows. To compute T cell density, TCR beta template counts were normalized to usable DNA, which was estimated by amplifying housekeeping genes. Using the preseqR package, richness was estimated by extrapolating to 120,000 templates for tissue samples and 400,000 templates for PBMC samples. Clonality was defined as one minus Pielou's evenness. Tissue-enriched TCRs were identified through differential abundance testing performed on productive amino-acid clonotypes, with a minimum total count of 5 and an alpha of 0.1. Repertoire overlap between compartments was quantified with the Jaccard Index and Morisita Overlap Index. GLIPH grouped TCR beta CDR3s together with public tetramer-defined viral CDR3s, and a viral motif had to include at least three viral sequences and show V-gene enrichment. The source is immuneACCESS, and TCRdb retained only in-frame sequences with V and J called. Part of the clones is not carried over; for the studies checked, unresolved V genes explain less than half of this, and the remainder is unexplained. V and J calls and clone size are those listed in that table; D and trimming were worked out from the DNA. The sample has around 25,000 clones on record, approximately 83% of them singletons. Roughly 5.9% of the sample is in the top ten clones.

To note about this clone: What this receptor recognizes is not known. Within one base of it there is no much larger clone, and no base qualities were kept.

At diagnosis, peripheral blood, uninvolved tumor-adjacent lung and tumor were collected and were preserved as a mix of fresh-frozen and FFPE material. For TCR repertoire profiling, blood samples were analyzed in the form of peripheral blood mononuclear cells. This sample comprised peripheral blood, obtained before any cancer treatment. The sequence was collected from a male donor at least 60 years old with stage II squamous cell lung carcinoma.

The nucleotide sequence reads as follows: TGTGCTCTAGCGGGAGGGCCAACAGATACGCAGTATTTT. Protein translation: CALAGGPTDTQYF. The rearranged segments are TRBV28 and TRBJ2-3; TRBD2 aligns with 12 central bases. From a lookup of the germline V gene, CDR1 and CDR2 are MDHEN and SYDVKM. CDR3 length: 13 amino acids, cysteine to phenylalanine. The kept DNA is CDR3 alone, 39 bases in frame from the first base.